The 21 T cell receptor beta chains presented below share a single source sample, sequenced in a study of CD8 T cells in ankylosing spondylitis. TCRdb fed the 5' RACE reads into MiXCR, producing one record per CDR3 protein. In the table there are about 220,000 distinct CDR3 sequences, roughly 6.6% of which are singletons. Findings and caveats of the study: Ankylosing spondylitis blood appeared to carry a characteristic TCR beta motif of roughly eight highly homologous variants.

Antigen specificity for these receptors is unknown. Sequencing was carried out using blood, either unsorted or a sorted T cell fraction (not recorded which). The origin of the receptors is a male donor with ankylosing spondylitis.

This clonotype was seen at least ten times. The junction differs from germline at one of its ends, possibly a read error. This chain connects TRBV6-1 to TRBJ1-1; D remains ambiguous. CDR3 size: 14 residues. Germline CDR1 and CDR2: MNHNS and SASEGT. The CDR3 DNA is TGTGCCAGCAGGGAAGAGGGTGGGCCTACTGAAGCTTTCTTT. Amino acid sequence: CASREEGGPTEAFF.

This rearrangement joins TRBV5-6 to TRBJ1-5, with D unresolved. The germline V and J ends were trimmed by 0 bases and 0 bases, with 13 bases remaining between them. The CDR3 spans 17 residues. Germline-derived CDR1 and CDR2 are SGHDT and YYEEEE. In nucleotides, the CDR3 is TGTGCCAGCAGCTTGGCCCCCAGCTCACATAGCAATCAGCCCCAGCATTTT. As protein: CASSLAPSSHSNQPQHF.

The chain is built from TRBV6-5 and TRBJ1-1; the match to TRBD1 covers 7 bases. The CDR3 runs to 14 residues. Germline-derived CDR1 and CDR2 are MNHEY and SVGAGI. V gave up 8 bases and J gave up 6 bases; unmatched junction bases: 12. The CDR3 coding sequence is TGTGCCAGCTGCTTCTCGACAGGGAGCCCTGAAGCTTTCTTT. Its protein is CASCFSTGSPEAFF.

At least ten counts were recorded for this clonotype. The chain combines TRBV7-9 with TRBJ2-7, with D possibly TRBD1 on 5 matching bases. CDR1 and CDR2 from the germline V gene are SEHNR and FQNEAQ (reference sequence). The germline V and J ends were trimmed by 1 base and 1 base, with 8 bases remaining between them. The CDR3 loop spans 14 amino acids. CDR3 loop: CASSLVDRSYEQYF. The DNA for the CDR3 is TGTGCCAGCAGCTTAGTAGACAGATCCTACGAGCAGTACTTC.

There are many counts of this clonotype. The chain carries TRBV7-2 and TRBJ2-1; the D is unclear. The CDR3 totals 16 residues. The ends were cut back, 0 bases at V and 0 bases at J, with 9 bases in the middle. In germline, CDR1 is SGHTA, CDR2 FQGNSA. The CDR3 protein is CASSLASLSSYNEQFF. The CDR3 DNA follows: TGTGCCAGCAGCTTAGCGTCCCTGAGCTCCTACAATGAGCAGTTCTTC.

This clonotype has at least ten counts. The chain carries TRBV10-3 and TRBJ2-1; D is perhaps TRBD1 or TRBD2 (6 bases each). CDR1 and CDR2 from the germline V gene are ENHRY and SYGVKD. The CDR3 is 17 residues long. Between the trimmed V and J ends, which lost 6 bases and 0 bases, there was a span of 18 bases. The CDR3 DNA reads TGTGCCATCAGCCTACCGGAGGAGGGGGACTCCTACAATGAGCAGTTCTTC. Amino acids: CAISLPEEGDSYNEQFF.

CDR3 residues: CASSQDWGFGSYEQYF. The DNA of the CDR3 is TGTGCCAGCAGCCAAGACTGGGGTTTTGGCTCCTACGAGCAGTACTTC. The chain couples TRBV4-2 to TRBJ2-7; D unresolved. Trimming removed 0 bases from V and 0 bases from J, with 12 bases in between. Germline CDR1 reads LGHNA; CDR2 reads YNFKEQ. There are 16 residues in the CDR3.

This clonotype occurred many times. V gene TRBV20-1 combines with J gene TRBJ2-3; 10 bases line up with TRBD2. J was trimmed by 2 bases and V by 3 bases; bases with no gene match: 8. Germline V gene lookup returns CDR1 DFQATT and CDR2 SNEGSKA (reference sequence). The length of the CDR3 is 16 residues. Written as DNA, the CDR3 is TGCAGTGCTAGCAGTTACACTAGCGGGGACACAGATACGCAGTATTTT. Amino acid sequence: CSASSYTSGDTDTQYF.

This clonotype was seen a few times. This chain connects TRBV27 to TRBJ2-2; D gene ambiguous. CDR1 is MNHEY, CDR2 SMNVEV, per germline (reference sequence). Trimming pared 2 bases from V and 3 bases from J, leaving 10 bases between. The CDR3 sequence is 15 residues long. The CDR3: CASSLQQIDTGELFF. CDR3 coding DNA: TGTGCCAGCAGTTTACAGCAGATAGACACCGGGGAGCTGTTTTTT.

This clonotype was seen a few times. The chain joins TRBV4-1 to TRBJ1-2; D call uncertain. The CDR3 loop spans 14 amino acids. V was clipped by 8 bases and J by 1 base, with 14 bases between them. In germline, CDR1 is MGHRA, CDR2 YSYEKL. CDR3 sequence (DNA): TGCGCCAGCGCCCCGGTCGGGAGTAACTATGGCTACACCTTC. It codes for CASAPVGSNYGYTF.

The gene calls are TRBV5-1 and TRBJ2-7; 10 nucleotides align to TRBD1. V lost 0 bases and J lost 6; bases outside the gene matches: 6. Germline CDR1 reads SGHRS; CDR2 reads YFSETQ. CDR3 length: 15 residues. Here the CDR3 reads CASSLEGQGKGEQYF. The CDR3, as DNA: TGCGCCAGCAGCTTGGAGGGACAGGGGAAGGGCGAGCAGTACTTC.

CDR3 DNA: TGTGCCAGCAGCGTAGCGCGACAGGGTAACGAGCAGTACTTC. It specifies CASSVARQGNEQYF. This chain uses TRBV9 with TRBJ2-7, with 7 positions matching TRBD1. V lost 0 bases, J lost 5 bases, and 5 bases stayed unmatched. The germline V gene has CDR1 SGDLS and CDR2 YYNGEE. The CDR3 loop spans 14 amino acids.

Notes on this clonotype: A clone one base away is much larger, so this may be a read error. The rearrangement joins TRBV6-2 or TRBV6-3 to TRBJ1-1, with a possible D match to TRBD1 (6 bases). The V gene lost 9 bases and the J gene lost 2 bases, with 16 bases spanning the gap. The CDR3 has 14 residues. Germline CDR1 and CDR2: MNHEY and SVGEGT. The CDR3 loop reads CARSLTGANTEAFF. DNA of the CDR3: TGTGCCAGGAGTCTGACAGGTGCTAACACTGAAGCTTTCTTT.

This chain joins TRBV6-5 and TRBJ2-3; TRBD2 is a possible D gene (5 bases). The germline CDR1 and CDR2 sequences are MNHEY and SVGAGI. The CDR3 contains 15 residues. V was trimmed by 2 bases and J by 3 bases, leaving 12 bases between them. CDR3 sequence reads: CASSYEQGGTDTQYF. The CDR3 DNA reads as TGTGCCAGCAGTTACGAACAAGGAGGTACAGATACGCAGTATTTT.

This clonotype was observed at least ten times. V gene TRBV6-1 combines with J gene TRBJ1-2, with D unclear. Germline CDR1 and CDR2: MNHNS and SASEGT. This CDR3 has 13 residues. V was clipped by 4 bases and J by 3 bases, with 9 bases between them. This chain's CDR3 is CASSVTEDYGYTF. The CDR3, as DNA: TGTGCCAGCAGTGTTACAGAAGACTATGGCTACACCTTC.

In its sample, this clonotype was seen many times. This CDR3 is CASSPRTGSYEQYF. The CDR3 region has the DNA TGTGCCAGCAGCCCCCGGACAGGGTCCTACGAGCAGTACTTC. The chain recombines TRBV21-1 with TRBJ2-7; the table's D call, TRBD1, has no DNA check behind it. TRBV21-1 is described as a pseudogene. The CDR3 totals 14 residues.

This clonotype occurred a few times. This chain links TRBV14 with TRBJ2-1, with 8 positions matching TRBD2. CDR3 length equals 14 residues. Germline V gene sequence: CDR1 SGHDN, CDR2 FVKESK. V shed 5 bases, J shed 4 bases, and the junction held 4 bases outside the gene matches. The CDR3 DNA follows: TGTGCCAGCAGCACTCAGCGGGGGTACAATGAGCAGTTCTTC. Amino acids: CASSTQRGYNEQFF.

This chain joins TRBV11-2 and TRBJ1-5; D perhaps matches TRBD1 (5 bases). The CDR3 is made up of 20 amino acids. V was cut by 0 bases and J by 0 bases, with 21 bases left in between. Germline V gives CDR1 SGHAT, CDR2 FQNNGV. The CDR3 protein is CASSLDPPGTEEYSNQPQHF. The CDR3, as DNA: TGTGCCAGCAGCTTAGATCCCCCAGGGACCGAGGAATATAGCAATCAGCCCCAGCATTTT.

This clonotype came up many times. The rearrangement uses TRBV29-1 and TRBJ2-1, with D unclear. CDR1 is SQVTM and CDR2 is ANQGSEA in the germline V gene. The V gene lost 5 bases and the J gene lost 8 bases, with 7 bases spanning the gap. The CDR3 consists of 10 residues. This chain's CDR3 is CSVLWDEQFF. The CDR3 nucleotides are TGCAGCGTTCTCTGGGATGAGCAGTTCTTC.

The sample holds many counts of this clonotype. The chain is built from TRBV6-2 or TRBV6-3 and TRBJ2-1; 9 bases fit TRBD2. CDR1 is MNHEY, CDR2 SVGEGT, per germline. This CDR3 region has 13 residues. Germline trimming cut 6 bases from V and 9 bases from J; bases unmatched to any gene: 6. CDR3 DNA sequence: TGTGCCAGCAGCCCGGGACTAGCCTCTGAGCAGTTCTTC. It is translated as CASSPGLASEQFF.

There are many counts of this clonotype. The chain uses TRBV27 and TRBJ1-5; 8 positions agree with TRBD1. This CDR3 is 16 amino acids long. Losses at the gene ends were 5 bases for V and 5 bases for J; bases not matched to a gene: 11. Germline V gene sequence: CDR1 MNHEY, CDR2 SMNVEV (reference sequence). The CDR3: CASSLPGQGPHQPQHF. The CDR3 nucleotides read TGTGCCAGCAGTCTCCCTGGACAGGGCCCCCATCAGCCCCAGCATTTT.